This T cell receptor beta chain was identified during a study of T cell responses to AZD1222 COVID-19 vaccine. Repertoires were generated with immunoSEQ multiplex PCR, while TCRdb's copy carries only in-frame clones and drops some. Of 150,000 to 200,000 clones in the sample, around nine tenths were seen once. Looked up from germline, CDR1 is LGHDT and CDR2 is YNNKEL (reference sequence). V gave up 1 base and J gave up 8 bases, with 6 bases separating them. This CDR3 comprises 13 residues. Here the sequenced sample was peripheral blood, taken on day 0 of AZD1222 vaccination. The chain employs TRBV3-1 (or the pseudogene TRBV3-2) and TRBJ1-6; D remains ambiguous. The TCR sequence derives from an adult in good health. DNA of the CDR3: TGTGCCAGCAGCCAAGTACCAGATTCACCCCTCCACTTT. As protein: CASSQVPDSPLHF.